This entry features one T cell receptor (beta chain) sequence. This sample was taken from a study of control samples from healthy donors and cancer patients. Only in-frame clones appear in the TCRdb table, and some are missing; sequencing was by immunoSEQ multiplex PCR. The sample consists of around 45,000 clones, roughly 77% of them appearing once. V was clipped by 6 bases and J by 3 bases, with 10 bases between them. The CDR3 totals 13 residues. The sequenced sample consisted of formalin-fixed, paraffin-embedded tissue. The chain couples TRBV12-3 or TRBV12-4 to TRBJ2-3, with D tentatively TRBD1 (6 bases). The source is a male donor with melanoma. The CDR3 loop is CASSNRATDTQYF. Here the CDR3 DNA reads TGTGCCAGCAGCAACAGGGCTACAGATACGCAGTATTTT.